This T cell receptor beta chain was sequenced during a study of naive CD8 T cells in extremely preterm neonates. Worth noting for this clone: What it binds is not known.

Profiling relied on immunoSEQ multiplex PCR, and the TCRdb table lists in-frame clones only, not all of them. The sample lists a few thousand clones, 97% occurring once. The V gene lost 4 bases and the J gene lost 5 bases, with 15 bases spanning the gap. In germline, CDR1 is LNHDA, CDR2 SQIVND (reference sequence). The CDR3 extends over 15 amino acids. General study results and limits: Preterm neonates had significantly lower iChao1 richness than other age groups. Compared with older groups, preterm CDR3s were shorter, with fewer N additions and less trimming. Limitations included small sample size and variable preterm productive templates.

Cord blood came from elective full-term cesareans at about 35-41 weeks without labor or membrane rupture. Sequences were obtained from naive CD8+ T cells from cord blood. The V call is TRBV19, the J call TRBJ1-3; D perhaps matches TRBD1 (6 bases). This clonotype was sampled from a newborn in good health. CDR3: CASSTTHRARNTIYF. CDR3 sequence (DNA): TGTGCCAGTAGTACCACCCACAGGGCGCGAAACACCATATATTTT.